Here is one TCR beta chain with its context. The record originates from a study of blood T cell repertoires in COVID-19. Across the study: COVID-19 samples from acute and convalescent phases originated in the United States, Italy and Spain. PBMCs, B-cell-depleted T cells, or T cells were the source of the cDNA or gDNA that made up the material.

Germline-derived CDR1 and CDR2 are LGHDT and YNNKEL (reference sequence). V lost 11 bases, J lost 0 bases, and 5 bases stayed unmatched. CDR3 length equals 16 residues. In the source study's methods: How many nucleated cells were present was estimated from reference gene primer amplification. The table came from immunoSEQ multiplex PCR; TCRdb's copy has only in-frame clones and leaves some out. D and trimming come from the DNA, and the V and J calls and clone size come from that table. The sample contains 250,000 to 300,000 clones, roughly 89% of which appear only once. This TCR derives from a woman in her 40s who had recovered from COVID-19. The chain carries TRBV3-1 (or the pseudogene TRBV3-2) and TRBJ2-1, with TRBD2 matching over 15 bases. Input material: peripheral blood. CDR3 DNA: TGTGCCGCGGGACTAGCGGGAGGCATCTCCTACAATGAGCAGTTCTTC. This encodes CAAGLAGGISYNEQFF.